What follows is one TCR beta chain and its context. It has no known antigen specificity. Relative to the germline gene, one junction end is altered; a read error may explain this. The treatment or condition label, read with the paper, signifies: in vitro stimulation with specific CMV peptide epitopes to enrich CMV-specific T cells. CDR3 length: 12 amino acids, cysteine to phenylalanine. The kept DNA is CDR3 alone, 36 bases in frame from the first base. This entry comes from a study of T cell repertoires in cytomegalovirus infection (dated by TCRdb to the late 2010s). A note on the overall study: Recently identified HLA-C-restricted CMV epitopes, whose presentation resists viral immunomodulation, were targeted by peptide stimulations together with well-studied HLA-B-restricted epitopes. Donor HLA type was relevant to the analysis, as public TCR beta signatures indicated carriage of CMV infection together with the matching HLA type.

Sequencing instrument: Illumina HiSeq 1500. TCRdb reran the public reads through fastp at Q25 and MiXCR, keeping productive beta chains. Each record represents a unique CDR3 protein, reported with the most common genes and DNA among its rows. Counted in this sample were about 35,000 distinct CDR3 sequences; about 48% of them appeared once. In total, the top ten clones hold 75% to 95% of the sample. The full study reports these points: In the ex vivo response, HLA-C-restricted CMV-specific TCR beta clonotypes were dominant, and in two of eight donors the single most frequent clonotype came from this HLA-C-restricted group. In both this cohort and an independent approximately 350-donor cohort, the cumulative frequency of public TCR beta family members distinguished carriers of CMV infection plus the relevant HLA type.

The clonotype was recovered from a human donor in good health (CMV status not recorded). Some clones in this sample may be carry-over from other donors' samples. Rearrangement joined TRBV12-3 or TRBV12-4 to TRBJ1-2, with an unclear D gene assignment. The material was CD8+ T cells from cultured PBMCs, obtained from culture after CMV antigen stimulation. The nucleotides read TGTGCCAGCAGTTACGGGTATTATGGCTGCACCTTC. This encodes CASSYGYYGCTF.